Sequencing of this T cell receptor (beta chain) was carried out in a study of T cell changes during pregnancy in multiple sclerosis. Sequencing used immunoSEQ multiplex PCR; TCRdb keeps in-frame clones, though not all of them. This repertoire shows 65,000 to 70,000 clones, around 92% found once; its top ten account for roughly 2%. CDR3 size: 17 residues. V lost 4 bases, J lost 0 bases, and 10 bases stayed unmatched. Germline V lookup: CDR1 MDHEN, CDR2 SYDVKM. The sequence was obtained from a female donor with multiple sclerosis, enrolled in a pregnancy study. Specimen: peripheral blood, collected in the first trimester of pregnancy. The V call is TRBV28, the J call TRBJ1-1, with 8 bases that match TRBD1. The CDR3: CASSSRRGLGMNTEAFF. CDR3 sequence (DNA): TGTGCCAGCAGTTCCCGCAGGGGGCTGGGGATGAACACTGAAGCTTTCTTT.